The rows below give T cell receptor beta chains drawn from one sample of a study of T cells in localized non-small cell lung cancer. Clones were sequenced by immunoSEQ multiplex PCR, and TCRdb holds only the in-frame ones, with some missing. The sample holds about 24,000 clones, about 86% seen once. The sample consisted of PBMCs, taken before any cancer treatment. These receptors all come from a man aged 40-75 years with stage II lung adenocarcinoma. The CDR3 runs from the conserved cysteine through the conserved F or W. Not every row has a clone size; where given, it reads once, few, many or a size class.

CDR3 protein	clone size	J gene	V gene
CASSQTSTGARNSPLHF	few	TRBJ1-6	TRBV19
CASSYMTGNTIYF	-	TRBJ1-3	TRBV5-6
CASSWDGANYGYTF	-	TRBJ1-2	TRBV5-1
CASSLVVAGGHVRETQYF	-	TRBJ2-5	TRBV13
CASSKFTGYQETQYF	-	TRBJ2-5	TRBV19
CASSLTSQSSYEQYF	-	TRBJ2-7	TRBV7-3
CAWTPPPGEGQPQHF	-	TRBJ1-5	TRBV30
CASSIYRDTDTQYF	-	TRBJ2-3	TRBV5-8
CASRTGYNEQFF	-	TRBJ2-1	TRBV5-1
CASSRTGSHISYNEQFF	-	TRBJ2-1	TRBV27
CASRDRGKGTNEKLFF	-	TRBJ1-4	TRBV19
CASSLVWGEQFF	-	TRBJ2-1	TRBV9
CASSHMGFEPTDTQYF	-	TRBJ2-3	TRBV4-1
CASSYGREALNYGYTF	-	TRBJ1-2	TRBV6-5
CASSLVRHGKTYGYTF	-	TRBJ1-2	TRBV6-4
CASSQGLVETQYF	-	TRBJ2-5	TRBV4-1
CASSLEGLAGGETQYF	-	TRBJ2-5	TRBV5-6
CASSDSAKLSRETQYF	-	TRBJ2-5	TRBV6-4
CATSRVQGGGGKVVGELFF	-	TRBJ2-2	TRBV15
CASSSRTGSANTGELFF	-	TRBJ2-2	TRBV7-9
CSVQGGINYGYTF	-	TRBJ1-2	TRBV29-1
CASSRAGTSGYNEQFF	-	TRBJ2-1	TRBV13
CASSSMGDRAYYGYTF	-	TRBJ1-2	TRBV27
CASRTSGAYEQFF	-	TRBJ2-1	TRBV7-8
CASSSGQQSSEKLFF	once	TRBJ1-4	TRBV5-1
CASTIHQGFDQPQHF	-	TRBJ1-5	TRBV19
CASSSETGGFYGYTF	-	TRBJ1-2	TRBV7-9
CASSLDSPNTNYGYTF	-	TRBJ1-2	TRBV18
CATYHRDLHEQYF	-	TRBJ2-7	TRBV19
CASSPISAGGSNEQFF	few	TRBJ2-1	TRBV18
CASSADRSSGANVLTF	-	TRBJ2-6	TRBV5-1
CASSLASGSRDTQYF	-	TRBJ2-3	TRBV5-1
CASSYRQYNQPQHF	-	TRBJ1-5	TRBV6-5
CASSLERSTFKSSGNTIYF	-	TRBJ1-3	TRBV7-6
CASSQDGNEQFF	-	TRBJ2-1	TRBV4-3
CAWTARGARSYEQYF	-	TRBJ2-7	TRBV30
CSADLAGGDTQYF	few	TRBJ2-3	TRBV29-1
CASSLGWAETQYF	-	TRBJ2-5	TRBV11-2
CASTVGNQPQHF	-	TRBJ1-5	TRBV6-1
CASTPMGGATGYTF	-	TRBJ1-2	TRBV27
CSVLTSGFPYEQYF	-	TRBJ2-7	TRBV29-1
CASISDRDYTEAFF	few	TRBJ1-1	TRBV19
CASSTQGNQPQHF	-	TRBJ1-5	TRBV6-1
CATRDRGGTDTQYF	-	TRBJ2-3	TRBV6-1
CASSLDPLSGDQYF	once	TRBJ2-5	TRBV5-4
CASSYTSGGAKNIQYF	-	TRBJ2-4	TRBV7-2
CASSVSLAGAYNEQFF	-	TRBJ2-1	TRBV6-1
CASSFVMTGQNTGELFF	-	TRBJ2-2	TRBV28